Sequencing of this T cell receptor (beta chain) was carried out in a study of human T cells and chemical hapten exposure. The library tagged each cDNA molecule with unique molecular identifiers. TCRdb recomputed calls from the RACE reads with MiXCR, one row per CDR3 protein. The sample consists of 50,000 or so distinct CDR3 sequences, roughly 4.2% of them appearing once. This clonotype showed up many times. The antigen is unknown. Notes on the study in general: With DPC sensitization, TCRs exceeding 1 in 1000 frequency showed no change.

Time point denoted: healthy volunteer bleed at 2 weeks. Someone pulled total RNA out of unfractionated whole blood. Sequenced input: whole blood. The TCR originated in a human donor in good health. Some clones in this sample may be carry-over from other donors' samples.

This CDR3 reads CASSRGTSALSYEQYF. In DNA form, the CDR3 reads TGTGCCAGCAGCCGCGGGACTAGCGCCCTCTCCTACGAGCAGTACTTC. The genes are TRBV14 and TRBJ2-7; 10 bases match TRBD2. This CDR3 has 16 amino acids. Trimming took 4 bases from V and 0 from J; bases not matched to a gene: 6. Germline V gene data show CDR1 as SGHDN and CDR2 as FVKESK.